This T cell receptor (beta chain) was sequenced in a study of response to subunit inactivated influenza vaccine. Germline V gene sequence: CDR1 PRHDT, CDR2 FYEKMQ (reference sequence). The length of the CDR3 is 14 residues. V lost 7 bases and J lost 3, with 13 bases in between. This clonotype was observed a handful of times. As yet, its antigen is unknown. TCRdb re-called the RT-PCR reads with MiXCR, one entry per CDR3 protein. The sample lists under 750,000 distinct CDR3 sequences; approximately 12% were seen once. Study findings and constraints: Each seasonal influenza vaccination recruits few new T cells, the authors suggested.

The source of this sequence is a man aged 50 to 60 who received an inactivated influenza vaccine. The chain recombines TRBV13 with TRBJ2-1; D is possibly TRBD1 (6 bases). The source was PBMCs from blood, collected on the day of vaccination. The CDR3 sequence is CASKNRVGYNEQFF. Written as DNA, the CDR3 is TGTGCCAGCAAAAACAGGGTAGGCTACAATGAGCAGTTCTTC.